This TCR beta chain was recovered during a study of human T cells and chemical hapten exposure. TCRdb re-called the RACE reads with MiXCR, one entry per CDR3 protein. The sample has under 200,000 distinct CDR3 sequences, under 35% seen once. The time point denotes: pre-sensitization, week 0. Treatment meaning: therapeutic diphenylcyclopropenone sensitization with weekly scalp DPC. V dropped 0 bases and J dropped 1 base, with 13 bases sitting between them. Germline V lookup: CDR1 KGHSH, CDR2 LQKENI. The CDR3 is 16 residues long. The sample consisted of whole blood, taken in connection with sensitization to the hapten diphenylcyclopropenone (DPC). This chain uses TRBV18 with TRBJ2-7; possibly TRBD2 for D (7 bases). This receptor was obtained from a woman aged 25-40 years with alopecia areata. Some clones in this sample may be carry-over from other donors' samples. The CDR3 sequence is CASSPPRGRSSYEQYF. CDR3 DNA sequence: TGTGCCAGCTCACCACCGCGGGGGCGATCTTCCTACGAGCAGTACTTC.